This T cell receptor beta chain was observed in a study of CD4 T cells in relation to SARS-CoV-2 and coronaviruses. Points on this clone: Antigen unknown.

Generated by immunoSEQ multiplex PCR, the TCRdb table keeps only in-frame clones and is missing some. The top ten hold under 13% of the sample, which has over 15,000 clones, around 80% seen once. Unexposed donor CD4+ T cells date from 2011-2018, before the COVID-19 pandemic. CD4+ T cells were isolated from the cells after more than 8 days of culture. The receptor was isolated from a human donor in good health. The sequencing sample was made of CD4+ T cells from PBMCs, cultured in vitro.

CDR3 coding DNA: TGTGCCAGCAGCCTTAGGGGAAACCTTCAGCCCCAGCATTTT. This translates into CASSLRGNLQPQHF. The rearrangement uses TRBV13 and TRBJ1-5; tentatively, D is TRBD1 (5 bases). The CDR3 extends over 14 amino acids. In germline, CDR1 is PRHDT, CDR2 FYEKMQ (reference sequence). Trimming shortened V by 5 bases and J by 6 bases, and 14 bases separated the two germline ends.